These 17 T cell receptor delta chains were all obtained from the same sample, sequenced in a study of gamma-delta T cells after stem cell transplantation. TCRdb processed the RT-PCR reads again with the CATT caller. This table holds around 3,000 delta-chain clones, around 1.5% found once. Specimen: gamma-delta T cells. These receptors all stem from a human donor. It is not recorded whose cells these are; they may come from a transplant donor.

On this clone: TCRdb's entry gives the protein of a much larger clone, which mismatches this DNA's translation at residue 11, likely from a read error; the protein reported here is translated from the DNA. This CDR3 reads CACDRVRSGGHLHTDKLIF. The CDR3, as DNA: TGTGCCTGTGATAGGGTGAGGAGTGGGGGACACCTGCACACCGATAAACTCATCTTT. The chain carries TRDV2 and TRDJ1; 7 positions agree with TRDD3. The CDR3 is 19 residues long. V gave up 4 bases and J gave up 0 bases; unmatched junction bases: 19. Germline assignment: CDR1 GEAIGNYY and CDR2 EKD.

This clone was seen more than once but under ten times. Translating this DNA gives a protein that differs at residue 4 from the TCRdb one, which belongs to a much larger clone; a read error is likely, and the protein shown is this translation. The J gene is TRDJ1, the V gene TRDV2; 7 bases line up with TRDD3. CDR3 length: 14 amino acids. The ends lost 5 bases at V and 3 bases at J; junction bases unmatched: 8. Germline values: CDR1 GEAIGNYY, CDR2 EKD. The CDR3 DNA reads as TGTGCCTGTGGTATCCTGGGGGGGTCCGATAAACTCATCTTT. Amino acid sequence: CACGILGGSDKLIF.

With regard to this clone: The protein listed by TCRdb differs at residue 13 from the translated DNA, so the DNA translation is shown. The gene calls are TRDV1 and TRDJ1, with 10 nucleotides matching TRDD3. The trim removed 0 bases at V and 0 bases at J, leaving 16 bases unmatched. The CDR3 spans 21 residues. From germline, CDR1 is TSWWSYY and CDR2 QGS. For the CDR3, the DNA is TGTGCTCTTGGGGAACTGGCCTTGTACTGGGGGATTAGAGAGTACACCGATAAACTCATCTTT. It translates to CALGELALYWGIREYTDKLIF.

The table lists this clone with a few counts. The protein held in TCRdb is that of a much larger clone and does not match this DNA's translation at residue 8, likely because of a read error; the protein shown is translated from the DNA. V gene TRDV2 combines with J gene TRDJ3; 8 bases line up with TRDD3. Germline V gene lookup returns CDR1 GEAIGNYY and CDR2 EKD. J was trimmed by 0 bases and V by 0 bases; bases with no gene match: 18. CDR3 size: 23 residues. The CDR3 region has the DNA TGTGCCTGTGACACCGTTGTCTGGGATACGCCGGAAGAAACCTCCTGGGACACCCGACAGATGTTTTTC. Translating it yields CACDTVVWDTPEETSWDTRQMFF.

This clone has a handful of counts. This likely came from a read error, as a far larger clone is one base away. The genes are TRDV2 and TRDJ1, with TRDD3 identical over 9 bases. Germline CDR1 and CDR2: GEAIGNYY and EKD. The length of the CDR3 is 14 residues. After removal of 3 bases from V and 3 bases from J, the junction contained 4 bases not matched to a gene. CDR3 sequence reads: CACDGLGESDKLIF. CDR3 in DNA: TGTGCCTGTGACGGACTGGGGGAGTCCGATAAACTCATCTTT.

As to this clone: TCRdb has a much larger clone's protein, which differs at residue 10 from the translation of this DNA, likely because of a read error; what is shown is the protein translated from the DNA. This chain joins TRDV2 and TRDJ1; D may be TRDD3 (6 bases). CDR1 GEAIGNYY and CDR2 EKD come from the germline V gene. The CDR3 loop spans 15 amino acids. V was pared by 3 bases and J by 3 bases, with 16 bases between. The chain's CDR3 is CACDPLGGHADKLIF. The CDR3 coding sequence is TGTGCCTGTGACCCTCTTGGGGGGCACGCCGATAAACTCATCTTT.

Worth noting for this clone: Since a far larger clone is one base different, this is likely a read error. In the same sample, other DNA sequences code for this CDR3. The chain combines TRDV2 with TRDJ1; tentatively, D is TRDD2 (5 bases). Germline V gene data show CDR1 as GEAIGNYY and CDR2 as EKD. Trimming pared 4 bases from V and 0 bases from J, leaving 14 bases between. The CDR3 contains 15 residues. The CDR3 loop reads CACDTIGLHTDKLIF. CDR3 DNA: TGTGCCTGTGATACCATTGGCCTTCACACCGATAAACTCATCTTT.

This clone came up a few times. The protein TCRdb gives is from a much larger clone and does not agree with this DNA's translation at residue 6, likely a read error; the protein shown here comes from the DNA. The J gene is TRDJ1, the V gene TRDV2; TRDD3 matches 11 bases. Trimming cost V 2 bases and J 0 bases; bases outside gene matches: 10. The CDR3 loop spans 18 amino acids. CDR1 is GEAIGNYY, CDR2 EKD, per germline. The chain's CDR3 is CACDSALGDKGDTDKLIF. Here the CDR3 DNA reads TGTGCCTGTGACAGTGCACTGGGGGATAAGGGGGACACCGATAAACTCATCTTT.

This clone was detected a few times. The protein given by TCRdb reflects a much larger clone and differs at residue 15 from this DNA's translation, likely from a read error; the protein shown is the DNA's translation. The chain joins TRDV2 to TRDJ1; 13 bases agree with TRDD3. The CDR3 runs to 17 residues. The germline CDR1 and CDR2 sequences are GEAIGNYY and EKD. CDR3 coding DNA: TGTGCCTGTGACGCCTTACTGGGGGATACGTACACCGATAAACCCATCTTT. Residues: CACDALLGDTYTDKPIF.

This clone was counted a few times. The protein that TCRdb holds for this DNA derives from a much larger clone and differs from the translated DNA at residue 3, which likely indicates a read error; the protein shown here is translated from the DNA. The J gene is TRDJ3, the V gene TRDV2; 7 nucleotides match TRDD3. Germline V gene lookup returns CDR1 GEAIGNYY and CDR2 EKD. This CDR3 region has 18 residues. The CDR3 DNA follows: TGTGCCCGTGACAGTACTGGGGACCTCTCCTGGGACACCCGACAGATGTTTTTC. This gives the protein CARDSTGDLSWDTRQMFF.

In its sample, this clone was seen a few times. The TCRdb record carries a much larger clone's protein, which differs from this DNA's translation at residue 16; a read error is the likely cause, and the protein listed here is the DNA translation. The J gene is TRDJ1, the V gene TRDV2; 12 bases line up with TRDD3. The CDR3 has 18 amino acids. From germline, CDR1 is GEAIGNYY and CDR2 EKD. As DNA, the CDR3 is TGTGCCTGTGACACCTTAAACCTGGGGGATACGCAAACCGATAAACGCATCTTT. Its protein product is CACDTLNLGDTQTDKRIF.

The chain has TRDV2 and TRDJ1; tentative D call: TRDD3 (6 bases). Trimming left V 2 bases short and J 5 bases short, with 26 bases between. The CDR3 covers 18 residues. Germline lookup yields CDR1 GEAIGNYY and CDR2 EKD. CDR3 DNA sequence: TGTGCCTGTGACAACACCCCCGTGGTGGGGGGAGTTCGTGATAAACTCATCTTT. Translated, it gives CACDNTPVVGGVRDKLIF.

This clone has a handful of counts. The translation of this DNA and the TCRdb protein of a much larger clone differ at residue 13, probably owing to a read error; the protein shown here is translated from the DNA. V usage is TRDV2 and J usage is TRDJ1; 13 bases align to TRDD3. This CDR3 is 15 amino acids long. Germline loops: CDR1 GEAIGNYY, CDR2 EKD. The CDR3 sequence: CACHTLGDTRDKRIF. CDR3 coding DNA: TGTGCCTGCCATACACTGGGGGATACGCGGGATAAACGCATCTTT.

Only a few counts were recorded for this clone. TCRdb's entry gives the protein of a much larger clone, which mismatches this DNA's translation at residue 3, likely from a read error; the protein reported here is translated from the DNA. The chain combines TRDV2 with TRDJ1, with 9 bases fitting TRDD3. Germline-derived CDR1 and CDR2 are GEAIGNYY and EKD. The CDR3 is made up of 22 amino acids. The chain's CDR3 is CARDTMLSRPDAGDTQSDKLIF. CDR3 sequence (DNA): TGTGCCCGTGACACGATGCTGTCACGGCCTGACGCTGGGGATACGCAGTCCGATAAACTCATCTTT.

Comment on this clone: This DNA translates differently at residue 9 from the TCRdb protein, which is that of a much larger clone; a read error is likely, and the protein shown is the DNA's own translation. This rearrangement joins TRDV2 to TRDJ1; D may be TRDD3 (6 bases). This CDR3 has 17 amino acids. V was clipped by 1 base and J by 0 bases, with 17 bases between them. The germline gives CDR1 GEAIGNYY, CDR2 EKD. CDR3 amino acids: CACDTVGGDGDTDKLIF. The CDR3 coding sequence is TGTGCCTGTGACACTGTAGGGGGAGACGGTGACACCGATAAACTCATCTTT.

This clone was recorded many times. The likely explanation is a read error, given a far larger clone one base away. This chain uses TRDV2 with TRDJ1; D is unclear. CDR1 is GEAIGNYY, CDR2 EKD, per germline. The CDR3 spans 15 residues. The CDR3 sequence is CACDTLGTANDKRIF. CDR3 in DNA: TGTGCCTGTGACACCCTCGGGACGGCCAACGATAAACGCATCTTT.

By frequency in the sample, this clone is medium-sized. A far larger clone lies a single base away; this is likely a read error. V is TRDV2 and J is TRDJ1; unclear D gene. The CDR3 length is 15 residues. Trimming took off 0 bases at V and 0 bases at J, with 10 bases between the two ends. Germline CDR1 is GEAIGNYY and CDR2 is EKD. The DNA for the CDR3 is TGTGCCTGTGACACCCTACCCGGTTACACCGATAAACTCATCTTT. It specifies CACDTLPGYTDKLIF.